This TCR beta chain was identified during a study of blood T cell repertoires in COVID-19. About the study: From the United States, Italy and Spain came samples of acute and convalescent COVID-19.

Germline CDR1 SGHTA, CDR2 FQGNSA. The CDR3 spans 15 residues. V gave up 1 base and J gave up 3 bases, with 13 bases separating them. In the original analysis: Amplification with reference gene primers provided the estimates of nucleated cell counts. TCRdb keeps only in-frame clones here, not all; method: immunoSEQ multiplex PCR. For V, J and clone size, that table is used; D and trimming come from the DNA. This table has over 200,000 clones, around 84% appearing once. The study recruited people aged roughly 18 to 95 years across approximately 24 US areas. Resolution of symptoms, clearance, or two negative PCRs was present in recovered Cohort 3 donors.

The chain recombines TRBV7-2 with TRBJ2-7; D might be TRBD2 (5 bases). The sequencing sample was made of PBMCs or T cells enriched from blood (not recorded which). The origin of this receptor is a man aged 18 to 30 who had recovered from COVID-19. The CDR3 loop is CASSLGTRNVYEQYF. The CDR3 coding sequence is TGTGCCAGCAGCTTAGGTACTAGAAATGTCTACGAGCAGTACTTC. Looking up the rest from reference TRBV7-2 and TRBJ2-7 gives the full variable domain: GAGVSQSPSNKVTEKGKDVELRCDPISGHTALYWYRQSLGQGLEFLIYFQGNSAPDKSGLPSDRFSAERTGGSVSTLTIQRTQQEDSAVYLCASSLGTRNVYEQYFGPGTRLTVT.